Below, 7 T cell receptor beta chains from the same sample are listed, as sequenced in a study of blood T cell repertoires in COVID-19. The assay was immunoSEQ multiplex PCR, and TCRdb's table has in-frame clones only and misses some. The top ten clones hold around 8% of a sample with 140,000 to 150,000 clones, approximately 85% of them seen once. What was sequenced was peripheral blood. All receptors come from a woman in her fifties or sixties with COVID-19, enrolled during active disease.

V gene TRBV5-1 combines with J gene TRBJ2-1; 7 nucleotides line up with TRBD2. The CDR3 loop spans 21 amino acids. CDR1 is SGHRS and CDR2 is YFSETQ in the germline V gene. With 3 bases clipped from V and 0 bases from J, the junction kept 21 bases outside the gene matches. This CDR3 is CASSSPPGRGMTRGSYNEQFF. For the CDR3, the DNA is TGCGCCAGCAGCTCCCCACCGGGGAGGGGAATGACGCGGGGCTCCTACAATGAGCAGTTCTTC.

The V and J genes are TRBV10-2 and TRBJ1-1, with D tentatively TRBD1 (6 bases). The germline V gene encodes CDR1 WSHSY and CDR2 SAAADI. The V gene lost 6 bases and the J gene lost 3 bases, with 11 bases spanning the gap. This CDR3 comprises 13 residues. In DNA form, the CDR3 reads TGCGCCAGCAGACAGGGTAGGGACACTGAAGCTTTCTTT. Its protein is CASRQGRDTEAFF.

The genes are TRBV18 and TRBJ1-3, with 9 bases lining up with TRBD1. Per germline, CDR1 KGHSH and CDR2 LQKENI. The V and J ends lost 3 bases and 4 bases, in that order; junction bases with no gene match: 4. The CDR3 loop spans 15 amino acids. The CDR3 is CASSPDRGIGNTIYF. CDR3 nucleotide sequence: TGTGCCAGCTCACCGGACAGGGGTATCGGAAACACCATATATTTT.

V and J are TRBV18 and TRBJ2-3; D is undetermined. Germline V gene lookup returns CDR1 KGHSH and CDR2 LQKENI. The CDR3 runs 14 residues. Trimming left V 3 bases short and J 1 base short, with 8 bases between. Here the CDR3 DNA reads TGTGCCAGCTCACCGCTAGTTCGCACAGATACGCAGTATTTT. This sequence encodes CASSPLVRTDTQYF.

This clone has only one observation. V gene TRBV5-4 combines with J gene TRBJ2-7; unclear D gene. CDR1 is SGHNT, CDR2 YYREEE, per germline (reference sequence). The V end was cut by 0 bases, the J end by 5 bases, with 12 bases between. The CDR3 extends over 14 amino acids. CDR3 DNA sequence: TGTGCCAGCAGCTTGGAGGTAGCTAGTAACGAGCAGTACTTC. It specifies CASSLEVASNEQYF.

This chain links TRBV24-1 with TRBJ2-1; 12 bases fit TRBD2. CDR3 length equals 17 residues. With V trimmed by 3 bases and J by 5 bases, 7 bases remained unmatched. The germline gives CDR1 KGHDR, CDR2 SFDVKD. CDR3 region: CATSDPGLAGTDNEQFF. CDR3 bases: TGTGCCACCAGTGATCCCGGACTAGCGGGGACCGACAATGAGCAGTTCTTC.

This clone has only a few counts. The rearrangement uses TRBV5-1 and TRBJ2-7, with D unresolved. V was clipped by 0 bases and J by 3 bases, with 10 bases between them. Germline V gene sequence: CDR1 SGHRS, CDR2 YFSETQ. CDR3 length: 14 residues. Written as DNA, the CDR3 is TGCGCCAGCAGCTTGGAGTCCATAGTCTACGAGCAGTACTTC. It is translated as CASSLESIVYEQYF.